This is a list of T cell receptor beta chains from one sample in a study of blood T cell repertoires in COVID-19. Using immunoSEQ multiplex PCR, the repertoire was profiled, and TCRdb retains in-frame clones only, with some absent. The sample carries some 250,000 clones, roughly nine tenths recorded once. Sequenced material: PBMCs or T cells enriched from blood (not recorded which). The origin of the receptors is a human donor in a cohort exposed to, infected with or recovered from COVID-19 (not recorded which). The donor label of this sample is uncertain. CDR3s include the opening cysteine and the closing phenylalanine or tryptophan. A D gene is named only where the DNA matches it firmly. Size tells how often a clone was seen (once, few, many) or the class of an expanded clone, and some rows leave it out.

d_call j_call v_call clone_size cdr3_aa
TRBD1 TRBJ1-6 TRBV10-1 - CASIFRTGNVSPLHF
TRBD1 TRBJ1-2 TRBV30 - CAWSTGDNYGYTF
- TRBJ2-7 TRBV27 - CASSLIRVHEQYF
- TRBJ1-5 TRBV19 - CATSTGTGGQPQHF
- TRBJ1-2 TRBV15 - CATSLGHTNYGYTF
- TRBJ1-1 TRBV5-1 - CASSLLNNRPSEAFF
- TRBJ2-5 TRBV3-1/TRBV3-2 once CASSQAPPGRRETQYF
TRBD2 TRBJ2-3 TRBV19 - CASRESSGATDTQYF
TRBD2 TRBJ2-1 TRBV9 - CASSVLGGTNGGAWEQFF
- TRBJ2-6 TRBV15 - CATRASGANVLTF
- TRBJ2-4 TRBV7-2 - CASSLGGGFEPKNIQYF
TRBD1 TRBJ1-2 TRBV14 - CASSQYGDSNYGYTF
- TRBJ1-1 TRBV13 - CASSLGPVGGNTEAFF
TRBD2 TRBJ2-3 TRBV9 - CASSGTSGPLPGTDTQYF
TRBD1 TRBJ1-5 TRBV19 - CASSRPGQGVQPQHF
- TRBJ2-7 TRBV29-1 - CSVAGDSYEQYF
- TRBJ2-7 TRBV28 - CASSLKTLGLLAYEQYF
- TRBJ1-2 TRBV28 once CASSFQGGYGYTF